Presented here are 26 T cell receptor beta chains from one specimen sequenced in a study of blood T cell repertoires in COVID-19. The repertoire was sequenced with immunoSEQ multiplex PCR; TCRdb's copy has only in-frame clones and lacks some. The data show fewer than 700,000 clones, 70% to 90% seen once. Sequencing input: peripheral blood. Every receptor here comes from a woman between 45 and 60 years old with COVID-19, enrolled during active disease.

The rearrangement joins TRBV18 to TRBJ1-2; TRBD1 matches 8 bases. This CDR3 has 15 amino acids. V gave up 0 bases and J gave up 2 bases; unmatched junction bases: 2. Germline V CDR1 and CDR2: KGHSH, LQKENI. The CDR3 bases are TGTGCCAGCTCACCACCGGACAGGGTCAACTATGGCTACACCTTC. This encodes CASSPPDRVNYGYTF.

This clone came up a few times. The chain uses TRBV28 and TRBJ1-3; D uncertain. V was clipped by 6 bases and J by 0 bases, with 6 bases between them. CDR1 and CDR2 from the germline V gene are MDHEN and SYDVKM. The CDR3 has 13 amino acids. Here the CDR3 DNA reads TGTGCCAGCAGCGTGAGCTCTGGAAACACCATATATTTT. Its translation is CASSVSSGNTIYF.

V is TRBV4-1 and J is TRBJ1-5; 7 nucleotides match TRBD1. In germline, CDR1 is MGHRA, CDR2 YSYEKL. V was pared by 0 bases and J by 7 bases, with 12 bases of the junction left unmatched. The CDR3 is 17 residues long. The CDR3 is CASSQDRAGAGGQPQHF. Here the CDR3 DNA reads TGCGCCAGCAGCCAAGATAGAGCGGGGGCAGGGGGACAGCCCCAGCATTTT.

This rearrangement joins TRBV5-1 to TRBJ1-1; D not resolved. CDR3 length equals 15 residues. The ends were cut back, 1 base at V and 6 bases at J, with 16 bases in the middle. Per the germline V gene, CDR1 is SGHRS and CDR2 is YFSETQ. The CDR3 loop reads CASSLTGQATAEAFF. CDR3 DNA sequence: TGCGCCAGCAGCTTGACGGGTCAAGCCACGGCTGAAGCTTTCTTT.

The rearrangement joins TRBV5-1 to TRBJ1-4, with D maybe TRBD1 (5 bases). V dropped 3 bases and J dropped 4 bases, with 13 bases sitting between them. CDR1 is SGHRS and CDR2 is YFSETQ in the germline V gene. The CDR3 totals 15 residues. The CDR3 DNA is TGCGCCAGCAGCTCCGCAGGGTCCTTTAATGAAAAACTGTTTTTT. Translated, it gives CASSSAGSFNEKLFF.

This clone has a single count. The CDR3 DNA is TGTGCCAGCAGCCAAGATCCTGGGGGCGGTGAGCAGTTCTTC. Amino acid sequence: CASSQDPGGGEQFF. V usage is TRBV3-1 (or the pseudogene TRBV3-2) and J usage is TRBJ2-1; D is perhaps TRBD1 (6 bases). V was shortened by 0 bases and J by 9 bases, with 12 bases between the two germline ends. Germline-derived CDR1 and CDR2 are LGHDT and YNNKEL (reference sequence). The CDR3 is 14 residues long.

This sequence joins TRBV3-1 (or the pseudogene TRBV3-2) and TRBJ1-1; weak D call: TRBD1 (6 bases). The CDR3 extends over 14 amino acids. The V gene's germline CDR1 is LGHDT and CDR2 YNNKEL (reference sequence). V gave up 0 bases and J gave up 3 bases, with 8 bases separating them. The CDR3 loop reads CASSQEGADTEAFF. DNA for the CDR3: TGTGCCAGCAGCCAAGAGGGGGCCGACACTGAAGCTTTCTTT.

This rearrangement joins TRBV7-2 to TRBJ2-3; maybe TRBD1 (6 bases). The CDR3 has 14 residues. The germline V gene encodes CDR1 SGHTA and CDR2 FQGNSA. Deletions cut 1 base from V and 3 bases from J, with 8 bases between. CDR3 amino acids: CASSLEDRTDTQYF. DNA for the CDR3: TGTGCCAGCAGCTTAGAAGACAGGACAGATACGCAGTATTTT.

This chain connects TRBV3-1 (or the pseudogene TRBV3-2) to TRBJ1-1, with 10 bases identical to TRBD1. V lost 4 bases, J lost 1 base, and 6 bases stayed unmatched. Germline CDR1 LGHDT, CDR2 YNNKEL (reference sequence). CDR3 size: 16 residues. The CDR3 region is CASSLRQGAWNTEAFF. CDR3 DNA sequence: TGTGCCAGCAGCCTTCGACAGGGGGCTTGGAACACTGAAGCTTTCTTT.

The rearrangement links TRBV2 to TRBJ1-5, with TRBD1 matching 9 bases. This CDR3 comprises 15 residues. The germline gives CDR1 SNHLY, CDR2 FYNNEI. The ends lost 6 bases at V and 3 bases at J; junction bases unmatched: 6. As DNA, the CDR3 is TGTGCCAGCAGGCCCACAGGGGGCTCCAATCAGCCCCAGCATTTT. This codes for CASRPTGGSNQPQHF.

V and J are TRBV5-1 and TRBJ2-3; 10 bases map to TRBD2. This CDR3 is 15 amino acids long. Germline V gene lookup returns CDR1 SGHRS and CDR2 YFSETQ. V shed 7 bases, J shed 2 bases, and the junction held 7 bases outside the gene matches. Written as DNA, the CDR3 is TGCGCCAGCTCCTTTACTAGCGGGGCCACAGATACGCAGTATTTT. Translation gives CASSFTSGATDTQYF. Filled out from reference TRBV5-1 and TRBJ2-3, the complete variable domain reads KAGVTQTPRYLIKTRGQQVTLSCSPISGHRSVSWYQQTPGQGLQFLFEYFSETQRNKGNFPGRFSGRQFSNSRSEMNVSTLELGDSALYLCASSFTSGATDTQYFGPGTRLTVL.

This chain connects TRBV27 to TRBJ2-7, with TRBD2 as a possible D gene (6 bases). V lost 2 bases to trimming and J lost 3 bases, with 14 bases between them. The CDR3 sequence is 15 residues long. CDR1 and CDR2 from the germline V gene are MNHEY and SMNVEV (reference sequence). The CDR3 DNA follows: TGTGCCAGCAGTTTAAAAGGAGGGAATCGCTACGAGCAGTACTTC. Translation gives CASSLKGGNRYEQYF.

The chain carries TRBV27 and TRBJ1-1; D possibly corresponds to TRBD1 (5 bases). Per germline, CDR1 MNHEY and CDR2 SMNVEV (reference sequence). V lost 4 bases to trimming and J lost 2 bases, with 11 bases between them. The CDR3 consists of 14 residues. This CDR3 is CASSSRQLNTEAFF. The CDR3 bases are TGTGCCAGCAGTTCTCGACAGTTAAACACTGAAGCTTTCTTT.

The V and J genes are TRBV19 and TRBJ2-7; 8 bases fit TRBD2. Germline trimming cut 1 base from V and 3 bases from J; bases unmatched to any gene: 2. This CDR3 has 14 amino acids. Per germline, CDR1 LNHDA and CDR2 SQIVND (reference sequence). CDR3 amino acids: CASSIAGGHYEQYF. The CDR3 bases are TGTGCCAGTAGTATAGCGGGGGGGCACTACGAGCAGTACTTC.

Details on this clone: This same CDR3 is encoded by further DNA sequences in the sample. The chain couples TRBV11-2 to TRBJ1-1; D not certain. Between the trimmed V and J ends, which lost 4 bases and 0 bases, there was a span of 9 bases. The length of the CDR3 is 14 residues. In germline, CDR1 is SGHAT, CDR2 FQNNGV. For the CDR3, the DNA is TGTGCCAGCAGCTCCCCGGCGGTGAACACTGAAGCTTTCTTT. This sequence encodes CASSSPAVNTEAFF.

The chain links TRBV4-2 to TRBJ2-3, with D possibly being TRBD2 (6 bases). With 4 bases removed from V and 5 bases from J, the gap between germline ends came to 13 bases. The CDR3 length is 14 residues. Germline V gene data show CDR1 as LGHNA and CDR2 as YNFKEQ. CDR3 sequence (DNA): TGTGCCAGCAGCCCCAGTGGAGGGGAAGATACGCAGTATTTT. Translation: CASSPSGGEDTQYF.

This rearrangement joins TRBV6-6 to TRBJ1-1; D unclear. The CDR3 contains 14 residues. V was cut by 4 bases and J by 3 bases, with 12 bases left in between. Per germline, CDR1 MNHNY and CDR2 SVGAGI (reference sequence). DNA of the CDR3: TGTGCCAGCAGTTTTCGCGACGGGGACACTGAAGCTTTCTTT. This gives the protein CASSFRDGDTEAFF.

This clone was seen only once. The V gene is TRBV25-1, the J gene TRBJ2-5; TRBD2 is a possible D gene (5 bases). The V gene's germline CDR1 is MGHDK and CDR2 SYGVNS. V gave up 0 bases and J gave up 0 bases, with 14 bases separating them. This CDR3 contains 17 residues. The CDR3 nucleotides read TGTGCCAGCAGTGAATATACGGACTCCCGGTACCAAGAGACCCAGTACTTC. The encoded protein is CASSEYTDSRYQETQYF. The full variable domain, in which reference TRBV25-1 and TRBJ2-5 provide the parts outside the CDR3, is EADIYQTPRYLVIGTGKKITLECSQTMGHDKMYWYQQDPGMELHLIHYSYGVNSTEKGDLSSESTVSRIRTEHFPLTLESARPSHTSQYLCASSEYTDSRYQETQYFGPGTRLLVL.

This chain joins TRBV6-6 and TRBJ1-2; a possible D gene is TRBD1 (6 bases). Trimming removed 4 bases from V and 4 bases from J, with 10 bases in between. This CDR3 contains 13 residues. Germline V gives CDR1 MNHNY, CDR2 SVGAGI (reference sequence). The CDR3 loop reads CASSFGGAYGYTF. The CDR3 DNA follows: TGTGCCAGCAGTTTTGGGGGGGCCTATGGCTACACCTTC.

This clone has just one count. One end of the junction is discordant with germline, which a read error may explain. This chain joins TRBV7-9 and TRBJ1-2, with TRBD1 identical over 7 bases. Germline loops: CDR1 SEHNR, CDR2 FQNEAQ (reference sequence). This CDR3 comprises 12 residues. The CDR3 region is CASSLTVVGDSF. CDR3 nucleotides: TGTGCCAGCAGCTTAACGGTTGTGGGGGACAGCTTC.

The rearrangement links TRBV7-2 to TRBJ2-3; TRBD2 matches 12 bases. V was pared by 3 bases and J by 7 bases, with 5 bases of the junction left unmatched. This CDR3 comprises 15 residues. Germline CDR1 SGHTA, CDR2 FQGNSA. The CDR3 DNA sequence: TGTGCCAGCAGCTTTGGACTAGCGGGATCTCATACGCAGTATTTT. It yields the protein CASSFGLAGSHTQYF.

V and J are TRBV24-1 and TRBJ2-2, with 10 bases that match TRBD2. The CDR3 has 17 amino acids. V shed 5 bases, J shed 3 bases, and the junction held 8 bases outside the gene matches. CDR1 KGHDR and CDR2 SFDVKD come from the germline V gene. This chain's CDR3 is CATSVASGGLYTGELFF. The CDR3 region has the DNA TGTGCCACCAGTGTAGCTAGCGGGGGCCTCTACACCGGGGAGCTGTTTTTT.

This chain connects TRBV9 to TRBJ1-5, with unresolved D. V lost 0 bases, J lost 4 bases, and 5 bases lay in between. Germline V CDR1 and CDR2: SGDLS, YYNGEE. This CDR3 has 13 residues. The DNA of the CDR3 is TGTGCCAGCAGCGTAGGGAGGAATCAGCCCCAGCATTTT. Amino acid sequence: CASSVGRNQPQHF.

In nucleotides, the CDR3 is TGCGCCAGCAGCCAAGTTCTAGTCCAGGCGGGGGGGCTGAATGAGCAGTTCTTC. Amino acids: CASSQVLVQAGGLNEQFF. The chain uses TRBV4-1 and TRBJ2-1; 9 nucleotides agree with TRBD2. This CDR3 comprises 18 residues. The germline V gene encodes CDR1 MGHRA and CDR2 YSYEKL. The V and J ends lost 1 base and 7 bases, in that order; junction bases with no gene match: 14.

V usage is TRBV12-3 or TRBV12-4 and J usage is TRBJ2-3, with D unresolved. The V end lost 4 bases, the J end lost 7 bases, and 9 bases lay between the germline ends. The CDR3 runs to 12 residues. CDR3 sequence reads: CASSSGSYTQYF. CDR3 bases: TGTGCCAGCAGTTCAGGCAGTTATACGCAGTATTTT.

The CDR3 is CASSLSGTGFYEQYF. CDR3 DNA: TGCGCCAGCAGCTTAAGCGGGACAGGGTTCTACGAGCAGTACTTC. The chain recombines TRBV5-1 with TRBJ2-7; 9 nucleotides agree with TRBD1. CDR3 length: 15 residues. V trimming: 2 bases; J trimming: 3 bases; junction bases outside the gene matches: 6. CDR1 and CDR2 from the germline V gene are SGHRS and YFSETQ.